This T cell receptor (beta chain) comes out of a study of T cell repertoires in cytomegalovirus infection. Study-wide context: Indicated by public TCR beta signatures were CMV infection and matching HLA type.

Using its own MiXCR run on the reads, TCRdb lists one record per CDR3 protein. The sample shows over 450,000 distinct CDR3 sequences, about 11% of them seen only once. This clonotype was detected ten times or more. Its matching antigen is unknown. V gave up 8 bases and J gave up 2 bases, with 19 bases separating them. The CDR3 covers 17 residues. Per germline, CDR1 LNHDA and CDR2 SQIVND (reference sequence). General study findings and limits: HLA-C-restricted CMV clonotypes gave the most frequent clonotype in two of eight donors.

The source of this sequence is a human donor in good health (CMV status not recorded). Some clones in this sample may be carry-over from other donors' samples. Sequencing was performed on PBMCs. The chain employs TRBV19 and TRBJ2-6; D tentatively reads TRBD1 or TRBD2 (5 bases each). This CDR3 is CASVLRDGQPGANVLTF. In nucleotides, the CDR3 is TGTGCCAGTGTACTCCGGGACGGACAACCTGGGGCCAACGTCCTGACTTTC.